The source of this T cell receptor beta chain is a study of blood T cell repertoires in COVID-19 (TCRdb year 2020). Study-wide context: Samples from collaborators originated in the United States, Italy and Spain and spanned both the acute and convalescent phases of COVID-19. The prospective study material was composed of cDNA or gDNA derived from T cells, B-cell-depleted T cells, or PBMCs. Deeply sampled blood TCRbeta repertoires from subjects exposed to, actively infected with, or recovered from COVID-19 were included in the dataset. The repertoires were released in a freely available public database meant as a resource for research on the immune response to SARS-CoV-2. The samples were drawn from the first 160 participants of the ongoing ImmuneRACE study and from some 1,300 subjects provided by 6 global collaborators. Nearly every sample came with metadata listing a de-identified subject ID, COVID-19 status, age in years and sex. HLA class I and class II types, where available, came from metadata supplied by the sample provider rather than from assay-based typing.

The CDR3 goes from the cysteine to the phenylalanine over 14 residues. The entry retains the CDR3 DNA only, 42 bases that are in frame from base 1. From the germline V gene, CDR1 is SGHTA and CDR2 is FQGNSA. The junction shows trimming of 4 bases on V and 6 bases on J, and the gene matches do not reach 8 bases of it. This clone was recorded once. Its antigen is not yet known. No clone much larger than this one lies a single base away; base qualities are absent. Broad study findings and their caveats: The quantity of clinical and demographic metadata differed by source and by participant and was supplied without curation.

TCRbeta CDR3 regions were amplified from genomic DNA by means of the immunoSEQ Assay, a bias-controlled multiplex PCR. The study's processing was this. Nucleated cell counts per sample were estimated from amplification of reference gene primers within the assay. To quantify the absolute abundance of each unique TCRbeta CDR3 rearrangement, sequence reads were collapsed and filtered. Productive Simpson clonality was computed per sample as the square root of Simpson's diversity index over productive rearrangements. The table comes from immuneACCESS by way of TCRdb, which keeps in-frame sequences with V and J called. Part of the clones is missing from these tables; in studies checked, under half for an unresolved V gene and the rest for unknown reasons. The D gene and trimming were derived from the DNA, and the V and J assignments and clone size from that table. The sample profile shows around 170,000 clones; 84% of them were found once. The ten largest clones add up to roughly 8% of the sample.

Enrolling through a virtual design, the prospective study's participants ranged in age from roughly 18 to 100 years and lived across 24 United States geographic areas. Cohort assignment in the prospective study relied on participant-reported clinical history from a screening survey and a study questionnaire. Recovered participants in ImmuneRACE Cohort 3 were defined as having two consecutive negative NP/OP PCR tests, clearance from a healthcare professional, or resolution of symptoms. Mobile phlebotomists in the prospective study collected whole blood, serum and a nasopharyngeal or oropharyngeal swab from every participant. Over a roughly two-month period, participants in the prospective study had the option of providing additional blood draws and questionnaires. Before DNA extraction, blood samples from the prospective study were shipped at room temperature or frozen.

The clonotype comes from a woman in her forties or fifties who had recovered from COVID-19. The specimen sequenced was PBMCs or T cells enriched from blood (not recorded which). The V gene is TRBV7-2 and the J gene is TRBJ1-2; 7 of the junction bases match TRBD1. CDR3 loop: CASSSFLGQDGYTF. The DNA sequence is given as TGTGCCAGCAGCTCGTTTTTAGGACAGGATGGCTACACCTTC.